One sample yielded the 28 T cell receptor beta chains listed below, sequenced in a study of blood T cell repertoires in COVID-19. Sequencing was performed with immunoSEQ multiplex PCR; in TCRdb, only in-frame clones are kept and a portion is missing. In the table there are roughly 170,000 clones, approximately 86% of which are singletons. The sample was peripheral blood. These receptors all stem from a man in his fifties or sixties who had recovered from COVID-19.

The rearrangement joins TRBV7-9 to TRBJ2-7, with D perhaps matching TRBD1 (6 bases). The CDR3 loop spans 13 amino acids. Germline V gives CDR1 SEHNR, CDR2 FQNEAQ (reference sequence). The V end lost 4 bases, the J end lost 2 bases, and 9 bases lay between the germline ends. The CDR3 bases are TGTGCCAGCAGCTCCGGGGACACCTACGAGCAGTACTTC. Translating gives CASSSGDTYEQYF.

The chain links TRBV6-5 to TRBJ1-6, with TRBD1 matching 8 bases. Germline V gene lookup returns CDR1 MNHEY and CDR2 SVGAGI. V lost 7 bases, J lost 6 bases, and 5 bases stayed unmatched. The length of the CDR3 is 14 residues. This CDR3 reads CASKPGQANSPLHF. CDR3 nucleotides: TGTGCCAGCAAACCGGGACAGGCTAATTCACCCCTCCACTTT.

This chain joins TRBV10-3 and TRBJ1-1, with a weak D call TRBD1 (5 bases). V gave up 9 bases and J gave up 5 bases, with 16 bases separating them. CDR3 length: 13 amino acids. CDR1 and CDR2 (germline): ENHRY, SYGVKD. The DNA for the CDR3 is TGTGCCATTACCCCCGGGACTGAGACTGAAGCTTTCTTT. Its protein is CAITPGTETEAFF.

This rearrangement joins TRBV7-8 to TRBJ2-1, with 8 bases identical to TRBD2. Trimming at V came to 3 bases and at J to 2 bases, leaving 3 bases not matched to a gene. In germline, CDR1 is SGHVS, CDR2 FQNEAQ. This CDR3 has 15 amino acids. CDR3 region: CASSLDSGTYNEQFF. CDR3 nucleotides: TGTGCCAGCAGCTTGGATAGCGGGACCTACAATGAGCAGTTCTTC.

The sample holds a few counts of this clone. The J gene is TRBJ1-2, the V gene TRBV4-1, with 9 bases aligning to TRBD1. Per germline, CDR1 MGHRA and CDR2 YSYEKL. The length of the CDR3 is 15 residues. Unmatched junction bases numbered 8, after V lost 7 bases and J lost 2 bases. The DNA for the CDR3 is TGCGCCAGCACCGACATGGACAGGGGCAACTATGGCTACACCTTC. Protein sequence: CASTDMDRGNYGYTF.

This clone appeared a few times. The CDR3 reads CASSPGTTYNEQFF. For the CDR3, the DNA is TGTGCCAGCAGCCCCGGGACTACCTACAATGAGCAGTTCTTC. V and J are TRBV27 and TRBJ2-1; 7 nucleotides agree with TRBD2. Germline CDR1 MNHEY, CDR2 SMNVEV (reference sequence). V trimming: 6 bases; J trimming: 2 bases; junction bases outside the gene matches: 4. The CDR3 has 14 amino acids.

As for this clone: An end of the junction differs from the germline gene, which may be a read error. J is TRBJ1-2 and V is TRBV13, with TRBD1 matching 9 bases. Germline V gene lookup returns CDR1 PRHDT and CDR2 FYEKMQ (reference sequence). The CDR3 spans 17 residues. The CDR3, as DNA: TGTGCCAGCAGCCTAGGTACAGGGGGCGCTTCGGGATATGGCTACACCTTC. Residues: CASSLGTGGASGYGYTF.

CDR3 in amino acids: CASIPSGGADTQYF. CDR3 DNA: TGTGCCAGCATCCCTAGCGGGGGTGCAGATACGCAGTATTTT. The chain is built from TRBV6-5 and TRBJ2-3, with 10 nucleotides matching TRBD2. Germline assignment: CDR1 MNHEY and CDR2 SVGAGI. This CDR3 region has 14 residues. Losses at the gene ends were 7 bases for V and 4 bases for J; bases not matched to a gene: 5.

V gene TRBV5-1 combines with J gene TRBJ2-1; 9 positions match TRBD2. Trimming at V came to 1 base and at J to 3 bases, leaving 2 bases not matched to a gene. The length of the CDR3 is 15 residues. The germline gives CDR1 SGHRS, CDR2 YFSETQ. CDR3 loop: CASSLSTSGYNEQFF. The CDR3 DNA reads TGCGCCAGCAGCTTGTCGACTAGCGGCTACAATGAGCAGTTCTTC. The full variable domain, completed using reference TRBV5-1 and TRBJ2-1, is KAGVTQTPRYLIKTRGQQVTLSCSPISGHRSVSWYQQTPGQGLQFLFEYFSETQRNKGNFPGRFSGRQFSNSRSEMNVSTLELGDSALYLCASSLSTSGYNEQFFGPGTRLTVL.

This chain connects TRBV7-3 to TRBJ1-5; 8 nucleotides align to TRBD1. J was trimmed by 0 bases and V by 5 bases; bases with no gene match: 12. This CDR3 has 18 amino acids. Germline V lookup: CDR1 SGHTA, CDR2 FQGTGA. This chain's CDR3 is CASSPPTGVPYSNQPQHF. CDR3 nucleotide sequence: TGTGCCAGCAGCCCCCCGACAGGGGTCCCTTATAGCAATCAGCCCCAGCATTTT.

The chain's CDR3 is CASSSGTEGNTIYF. The CDR3 DNA reads as TGTGCCAGCAGTTCCGGGACAGAAGGAAACACCATATATTTT. The rearrangement joins TRBV6-5 to TRBJ1-3; 7 bases fit TRBD1. Per the germline V gene, CDR1 is MNHEY and CDR2 is SVGAGI. V dropped 4 bases and J dropped 4; count of bases not matched to a gene: 4. CDR3 length: 14 residues.

The chain is built from TRBV27 and TRBJ2-7, with 8 bases identical to TRBD1. Germline-derived CDR1 and CDR2 are MNHEY and SMNVEV (reference sequence). The CDR3 loop spans 14 amino acids. Trimming cost V 10 bases and J 3 bases; bases outside gene matches: 11. CDR3 nucleotides: TGTGCCATGCCCGGGGCAGGGGGCCTCTACGAGCAGTACTTC. It codes for CAMPGAGGLYEQYF.

The chain joins TRBV6-5 to TRBJ2-1, with a weak D call TRBD1 (5 bases). The CDR3 is made up of 12 amino acids. Germline V CDR1 and CDR2: MNHEY, SVGAGI. V lost 10 bases, J lost 8 bases, and 15 bases lay in between. In DNA, the CDR3 is TGTGCCACCAAGACAGACGATTATGAGCAGTTCTTC. Amino acid sequence: CATKTDDYEQFF.

The chain recombines TRBV24-1 with TRBJ2-5, with TRBD2 matching 7 bases. V dropped 3 bases and J dropped 0; count of bases not matched to a gene: 6. The CDR3 length is 16 residues. Germline CDR1 KGHDR, CDR2 SFDVKD. The CDR3 spells CATSDIGGGNQETQYF. CDR3 nucleotide sequence: TGTGCCACCAGTGATATTGGCGGGGGAAACCAAGAGACCCAGTACTTC.

The J gene is TRBJ2-1, the V gene TRBV10-3, with D possibly being TRBD2 (7 bases). The V gene's germline CDR1 is ENHRY and CDR2 SYGVKD. V lost 2 bases and J lost 9, with 20 bases in between. The CDR3 loop spans 16 amino acids. The chain's CDR3 is CAISEPHSRGEGEQFF. CDR3 DNA: TGTGCCATCAGTGAGCCTCATTCAAGGGGGGAGGGTGAGCAGTTCTTC.

V usage is TRBV19 and J usage is TRBJ2-1; D call uncertain. In germline, CDR1 is LNHDA, CDR2 SQIVND (reference sequence). V was pared by 5 bases and J by 8 bases, with 16 bases between. The CDR3 has 14 amino acids. The CDR3 loop reads CASSPLDPFYEQFF. The CDR3 DNA reads TGTGCCAGTAGTCCCCTAGACCCTTTCTATGAGCAGTTCTTC.

This clone was counted only a few times. The V gene is TRBV6-5, the J gene TRBJ1-2, with a possible D match to TRBD1 (6 bases). This CDR3 has 15 residues. Germline CDR1 reads MNHEY; CDR2 reads SVGAGI. Trimming left V 5 bases short and J 2 bases short, with 15 bases between. The CDR3 coding sequence is TGTGCCAGCAGTCCCCCGGCGCAGGGGAACTATGGCTACACCTTC. As protein: CASSPPAQGNYGYTF.

The chain couples TRBV7-2 to TRBJ1-4, with D unresolved. CDR1 and CDR2 from the germline V gene are SGHTA and FQGNSA. This CDR3 contains 16 residues. V was shortened by 3 bases and J by 8 bases, with 19 bases between the two germline ends. This CDR3 is CASSFQGPSGNEKLFF. The CDR3 bases are TGTGCCAGCAGCTTCCAAGGGCCCTCGGGAAACGAAAAACTGTTTTTT. Based on the CDR3 plus reference TRBV7-2 and TRBJ1-4, the full variable domain is GAGVSQSPSNKVTEKGKDVELRCDPISGHTALYWYRQSLGQGLEFLIYFQGNSAPDKSGLPSDRFSAERTGGSVSTLTIQRTQQEDSAVYLCASSFQGPSGNEKLFFGSGTQLSVL.

The rearrangement uses TRBV12-5 and TRBJ2-1, with 8 nucleotides matching TRBD1. Germline V gene sequence: CDR1 LGHNT, CDR2 FRNRAP. J gave up 3 bases and V 6 bases, and 10 bases lay outside the gene matches. The CDR3 length is 16 residues. CDR3 nucleotides: TGTGCTAGTGGACAAAGTACGACAGGGGACTACAATGAGCAGTTCTTC. As protein: CASGQSTTGDYNEQFF.

The genes are TRBV29-1 and TRBJ1-3; 9 nucleotides line up with TRBD1. The CDR3 covers 13 residues. After removal of 7 bases from V and 7 bases from J, the junction contained 8 bases not matched to a gene. Germline V gene sequence: CDR1 SQVTM, CDR2 ANQGSEA. In DNA form, the CDR3 reads TGCAGCGCCGAAAGTACAGGGGGCAACACCATATATTTT. This gives the protein CSAESTGGNTIYF.

The chain recombines TRBV9 with TRBJ2-7, with TRBD1 identical over 9 bases. CDR3 size: 14 residues. Germline CDR1 is SGDLS and CDR2 is YYNGEE. V was clipped by 0 bases and J by 4 bases; unmatched bases: 2. The CDR3 DNA sequence: TGTGCCAGCAGCGTAGCACAGGGGGCGTACGAGCAGTACTTC. Protein product: CASSVAQGAYEQYF.

The rearrangement uses TRBV5-5 and TRBJ2-5; tentatively, D is TRBD2 (7 bases). The V end was cut by 4 bases, the J end by 0 bases, with 10 bases between. The CDR3 totals 14 residues. CDR1 and CDR2 from the germline V gene are SGHKS and YYEKEE (reference sequence). The CDR3 DNA sequence: TGTGCCAGCAGCCGAGGGGGGGACCAAGAGACCCAGTACTTC. Protein sequence: CASSRGGDQETQYF.

The rearrangement uses TRBV30 and TRBJ2-3, with 11 bases matching TRBD1. Germline V gives CDR1 GTSNPN, CDR2 SVGIG (reference sequence). The CDR3 length is 16 residues. Losses at the gene ends were 0 bases for V and 7 bases for J; bases not matched to a gene: 9. CDR3 region: CAWSVGGTGGQNTQYF. The CDR3 DNA follows: TGTGCCTGGAGTGTTGGTGGGACAGGGGGGCAAAATACGCAGTATTTT.

This chain links TRBV13 with TRBJ2-7; D might be TRBD1 (6 bases). Germline loops: CDR1 PRHDT, CDR2 FYEKMQ (reference sequence). CDR3 size: 14 residues. Deletions cut 8 bases from V and 4 bases from J, with 18 bases between. CDR3 nucleotide sequence: TGTGCCAGCCGAAGACTGACAGGACGTTACGAGCAGTACTTC. This sequence encodes CASRRLTGRYEQYF.

The chain carries TRBV4-2 and TRBJ2-2, with TRBD1 matching 8 bases. The CDR3 is 19 amino acids. The ends lost 0 bases at V and 0 bases at J; junction bases unmatched: 9. Germline V lookup: CDR1 LGHNA, CDR2 YNFKEQ. In nucleotides, the CDR3 is TGTGCCAGCAGCCAAGATTTTGGGCGGGACAGGTCGAACACCGGGGAGCTGTTTTTT. Protein product: CASSQDFGRDRSNTGELFF.

This chain links TRBV7-8 with TRBJ2-2, with 12 positions matching TRBD2. Germline assignment: CDR1 SGHVS and CDR2 FQNEAQ. The junction had 3 bases not matched to a gene; V was cut back by 4 bases and J by 3 bases. The CDR3 covers 16 residues. The CDR3 region is CASSSRLAGDTGELFF. DNA of the CDR3: TGTGCCAGCAGCTCAAGACTAGCGGGGGACACCGGGGAGCTGTTTTTT.

The J gene is TRBJ1-1, the V gene TRBV7-9, with 9 bases aligning to TRBD1. The CDR3 extends over 12 amino acids. CDR1 is SEHNR and CDR2 is FQNEAQ in the germline V gene (reference sequence). With V trimmed by 3 bases and J by 8 bases, 1 base remained unmatched. The CDR3 sequence is CASSFDRGEAFF. The CDR3 DNA is TGTGCCAGCAGCTTTGACAGGGGGGAAGCTTTCTTT.

V gene TRBV24-1 combines with J gene TRBJ2-7, with TRBD1 identical over 7 bases. The CDR3 sequence is 12 residues long. J gave up 12 bases and V 8 bases, and 12 bases lay outside the gene matches. The germline CDR1 and CDR2 sequences are KGHDR and SFDVKD. This CDR3 is CATTDGQDTWYF. CDR3 DNA sequence: TGTGCCACCACCGATGGACAGGACACCTGGTACTTC.